These T cell receptor beta chains were read from a single sample in a study of early T cells in non-severe SARS-CoV-2 infection. In TCRdb, the 5' RACE reads were re-called with MiXCR into one record per CDR3 protein. The data show around 100,000 distinct CDR3 sequences, with around 13% seen just once and 5.5% to 7% held by the top ten. The material sequenced was whole blood. These receptors originate from an adult who was a healthcare worker with PCR-confirmed SARS-CoV-2 infection or an uninfected control (not recorded which). The CDR3 runs from the conserved cysteine through the conserved F or W. The order of the fields is J gene, D gene, clone size, V gene, CDR3 protein, CDR3 DNA. D genes are given only for firm matches. The size field is filled for only some rows; it gives once, few, many or a size class.

j_call: TRBJ1-1
d_call: .
clone_size: few
v_call: TRBV30
cdr3_aa: CAWSRGEGNTEAFF
cdr3_nt: TGTGCCTGGAGTAGGGGCGAGGGTAACACTGAAGCTTTCTTT

j_call: TRBJ1-2
d_call: .
clone_size: few
v_call: TRBV12-3/TRBV12-4
cdr3_aa: CASSLGGLGNYGYTF
cdr3_nt: TGTGCCAGCAGTTTGGGGGGACTCGGTAACTATGGCTACACCTTC

j_call: TRBJ2-5
d_call: .
clone_size: many
v_call: TRBV20-1
cdr3_aa: CSAQIVGLQETQYF
cdr3_nt: TGCAGTGCTCAGATCGTCGGACTCCAAGAGACCCAGTACTTC

j_call: TRBJ1-2
d_call: .
clone_size: .
v_call: TRBV4-1
cdr3_aa: CASSQEPDRAYGYTF
cdr3_nt: TGCGCCAGCAGCCAAGAGCCCGACCGAGCCTATGGCTACACCTTC

j_call: TRBJ2-5
d_call: .
clone_size: few
v_call: TRBV5-1
cdr3_aa: CASSMGTGATEETQYF
cdr3_nt: TGCGCCAGCAGCATGGGGACGGGGGCAACTGAGGAGACCCAGTACTTC

j_call: TRBJ2-1
d_call: TRBD2
clone_size: few
v_call: TRBV4-3
cdr3_aa: CASSQDGAGIPYNEQFF
cdr3_nt: TGCGCCAGCAGCCAAGACGGAGCGGGAATCCCCTACAATGAGCAGTTCTTC

j_call: TRBJ2-5
d_call: .
clone_size: few
v_call: TRBV12-3/TRBV12-4
cdr3_aa: CASSRVGYGETQYF
cdr3_nt: TGTGCCAGCAGTAGGGTGGGGTACGGAGAGACCCAGTACTTC

j_call: TRBJ2-1
d_call: TRBD2
clone_size: few
v_call: TRBV4-1
cdr3_aa: CASSFRTSGRVSVDEQFF
cdr3_nt: TGCGCCAGCAGCTTTCGGACTAGCGGGAGAGTATCTGTCGATGAGCAGTTCTTC

j_call: TRBJ2-1
d_call: .
clone_size: few
v_call: TRBV28
cdr3_aa: CASSPQGTFYNEQFF
cdr3_nt: TGTGCCAGCAGTCCGCAAGGGACCTTCTACAATGAGCAGTTCTTC

j_call: TRBJ2-1
d_call: .
clone_size: few
v_call: TRBV2
cdr3_aa: CASSERQSSYNEQFF
cdr3_nt: TGTGCCAGCAGTGAGAGGCAAAGCTCCTACAATGAGCAGTTCTTC

j_call: TRBJ1-6
d_call: TRBD1
clone_size: .
v_call: TRBV5-4
cdr3_aa: CASSSGTGVRSPLHF
cdr3_nt: TGTGCCAGCAGTTCCGGGACAGGGGTGCGGTCACCCCTCCACTTT

j_call: TRBJ2-5
d_call: .
clone_size: many
v_call: TRBV28
cdr3_aa: CASSSGIKLAQYF
cdr3_nt: TGTGCCAGCAGTTCCGGGATAAAGTTGGCCCAGTACTTC

j_call: TRBJ2-1
d_call: .
clone_size: .
v_call: TRBV7-9
cdr3_aa: CASSGLANEQFF
cdr3_nt: TGTGCCAGCAGCGGGCTAGCAAATGAGCAGTTCTTC

j_call: TRBJ2-7
d_call: .
clone_size: .
v_call: TRBV21-1
cdr3_aa: CAHRCCGEQYF
cdr3_nt: TGTGCCCATAGATGTTGTGGGGAGCAGTACTTC

j_call: TRBJ2-3
d_call: .
clone_size: .
v_call: TRBV7-2
cdr3_aa: CASNNRASTDTQYF
cdr3_nt: TGTGCCAGCAACAACAGGGCATCGACAGATACGCAGTATTTT

j_call: TRBJ1-3
d_call: .
clone_size: few
v_call: TRBV20-1
cdr3_aa: CSARDRRDGGVGNTIYF
cdr3_nt: TGCAGTGCTAGAGATAGGCGGGACGGAGGGGTTGGAAACACCATATATTTT